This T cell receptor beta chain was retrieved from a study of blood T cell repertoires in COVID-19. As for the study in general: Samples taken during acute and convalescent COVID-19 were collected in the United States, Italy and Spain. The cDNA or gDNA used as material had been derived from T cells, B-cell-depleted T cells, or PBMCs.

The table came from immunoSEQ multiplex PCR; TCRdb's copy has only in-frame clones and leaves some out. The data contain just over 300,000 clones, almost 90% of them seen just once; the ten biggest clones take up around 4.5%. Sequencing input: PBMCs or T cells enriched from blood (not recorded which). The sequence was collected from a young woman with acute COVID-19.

In nucleotides, the CDR3 is TGTGCCACCAGCAGTGGCTTCTCTGGGGCCAACGTCCTGACTTTC. It translates to CATSSGFSGANVLTF. This chain links TRBV15 with TRBJ2-6; D ambiguous. CDR1 is LNHNV and CDR2 is YYDKDF in the germline V gene (reference sequence). V dropped 3 bases and J dropped 0 bases, with 6 bases sitting between them. This CDR3 spans 15 amino acids.